A selection of T cell receptor beta chains follows, all from one sample in a study of shared clonotypes between healthy human individuals. The data were produced by immunoSEQ multiplex PCR, yet TCRdb's version contains in-frame clones alone and is incomplete. In the table there are some 2,000,000 clones, around 95% of which are singletons. Sequenced: naive CD4+ T cells sorted from blood. The receptors stem from a man younger than 35 in good health. Each CDR3 is given with its conserved first and last residue. D genes are given only for firm matches. Not all rows give a size; the values are once, few, many and, for expanded clones, a class.

V	J	D	size	length	CDR3	DNA
TRBV4-1	TRBJ1-5	.	.	16	CASSQDPGARNQPQHF	TGCGCCAGCAGCCAAGACCCAGGGGCACGTAATCAGCCCCAGCATTTT
TRBV6-1	TRBJ1-2	.	.	14	CASTWTTGHYGYTF	TGTGCCAGCACCTGGACGACAGGACACTATGGCTACACCTTC
TRBV7-2	TRBJ2-1	TRBD2	.	15	CASSSYSGRAGEQFF	TGTGCCAGCAGCTCATATAGCGGGAGGGCGGGTGAGCAGTTCTTC
TRBV5-6	TRBJ1-5	TRBD1	.	16	CASSTGTGGPGQPQHF	TGTGCCAGCAGCACGGGGACAGGGGGTCCGGGACAGCCCCAGCATTTT
TRBV7-2	TRBJ2-7	TRBD1	.	15	CASTQAGTGVYEQYF	TGTGCCAGCACCCAAGCCGGGACAGGGGTCTACGAGCAGTACTTC
TRBV21-1	TRBJ1-5	.	.	16	CASSKGANASNQPQHF	TGTGCCAGCAGCAAAGGGGCAAACGCTAGCAATCAGCCCCAGCATTTT
TRBV2	TRBJ2-2	.	.	15	CASSKGQTDTGELFF	TGTGCCAGCAGTAAGGGCCAGACTGACACCGGGGAGCTGTTTTTT
TRBV5-1	TRBJ2-3	.	.	16	CASSLAVGKSTDTQYF	TGCGCCAGCAGCTTGGCCGTGGGGAAAAGCACAGATACGCAGTATTTT
TRBV6-6	TRBJ2-3	TRBD1	.	14	CASSRPGQTDTQYF	TGTGCCAGCAGTCGACCGGGACAGACAGATACGCAGTATTTT
TRBV28	TRBJ2-5	.	.	14	CASSLWDGQETQYF	TGTGCCAGCAGTCTCTGGGACGGCCAAGAGACCCAGTACTTC
TRBV30	TRBJ1-5	.	.	15	CAWSVSGEPNQPQHF	TGTGCCTGGAGTGTTTCAGGGGAGCCCAATCAGCCCCAGCATTTT
TRBV9	TRBJ1-2	.	once	15	CASSVEGPGAYGYTF	TGTGCCAGCAGCGTAGAAGGGCCGGGAGCCTATGGCTACACCTTC
TRBV4-3	TRBJ2-2	TRBD1	once	17	CASSQDPTGGASGELFF	TGCGCCAGCAGCCAAGACCCTACAGGGGGCGCATCCGGGGAGCTGTTTTTT
TRBV6-1	TRBJ2-1	.	.	15	CASSVSGGSYNEQFF	TGTGCCAGCAGTGTTTCAGGGGGGTCCTACAATGAGCAGTTCTTC
TRBV11-2	TRBJ2-3	.	once	14	CASSLGGGTDTQYF	TGTGCCAGCAGCTTAGGTGGGGGAACAGATACGCAGTATTTT
TRBV10-1	TRBJ1-1	.	.	13	CASSENGNTEAFF	TGCGCCAGCAGTGAGAACGGGAACACTGAAGCTTTCTTT
TRBV19	TRBJ2-7	.	.	16	CASSIDRKGSSYEQYF	TGTGCCAGTAGTATAGATCGCAAGGGGAGTTCCTACGAGCAGTACTTC